The TCR beta chain under discussion was sequenced for a study of monozygotic twins with inflammatory bowel disease. Germline CDR1 is SNHLY and CDR2 is FYNNEI. The CDR3 sequence is 16 residues long. TCRdb re-called the 5' RACE reads, yielding one record per CDR3 amino acid sequence without DNA. This sample contains approximately 390,000 distinct CDR3 sequences. The origin of this receptor is a human donor with ulcerative colitis or Crohn's disease, or a healthy co-twin of an affected twin (not recorded which). V usage is TRBV2 and J usage is TRBJ2-5; TCRdb reports TRBD2, a call that lacks DNA to check it against. The sample was blood. Here the CDR3 reads CASRPGTSGSGETQYF.